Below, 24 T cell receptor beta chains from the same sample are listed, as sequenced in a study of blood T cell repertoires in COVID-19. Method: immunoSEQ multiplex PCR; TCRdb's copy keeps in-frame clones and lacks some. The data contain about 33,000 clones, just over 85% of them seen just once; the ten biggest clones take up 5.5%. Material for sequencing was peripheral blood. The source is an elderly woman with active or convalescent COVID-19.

In nucleotides, the CDR3 is TGTGCCAGCAGCGCAGGGGGCACGGCCAAAAACATTCAGTACTTC. It is translated as CASSAGGTAKNIQYF. This chain connects TRBV28 to TRBJ2-4, with TRBD1 matching over 8 bases. The CDR3 is 15 residues long. V was pared by 6 bases and J by 1 base, with 5 bases of the junction left unmatched. Germline assignment: CDR1 MDHEN and CDR2 SYDVKM.

CDR3 sequence reads: CASTLLAGAVTGELFF. The DNA for the CDR3 is TGCGCCAGCACCCTCTTAGCGGGAGCCGTAACCGGGGAGCTGTTTTTT. The V gene is TRBV5-1, the J gene TRBJ2-2; TRBD2 agrees at 9 bases. The CDR3 totals 16 residues. The germline V gene encodes CDR1 SGHRS and CDR2 YFSETQ. Trimming removed 6 bases from V and 5 bases from J; junction bases left unmatched: 11.

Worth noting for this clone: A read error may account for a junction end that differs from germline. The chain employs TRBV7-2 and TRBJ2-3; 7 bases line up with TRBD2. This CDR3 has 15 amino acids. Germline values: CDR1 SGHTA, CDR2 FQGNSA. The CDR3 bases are TGTGCCAGCAGCCTAGCGGTCCTCCCCACAGGTACGCAGTATTTT. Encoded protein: CASSLAVLPTGTQYF.

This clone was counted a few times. CDR3 in DNA: TGTGCCAGCAGCATGGGACAGGGTCGTTGGTACGAGCAGTACTTC. It codes for CASSMGQGRWYEQYF. This chain uses TRBV7-2 with TRBJ2-7; 9 nucleotides align to TRBD1. Unmatched junction bases numbered 9, after V lost 5 bases and J lost 4 bases. CDR1 and CDR2 (germline): SGHTA, FQGNSA. This CDR3 region has 15 residues.

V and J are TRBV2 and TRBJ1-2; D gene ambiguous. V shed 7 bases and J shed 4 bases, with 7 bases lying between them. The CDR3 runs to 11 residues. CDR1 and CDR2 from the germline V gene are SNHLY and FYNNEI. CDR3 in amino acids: CASMSFYGYTF. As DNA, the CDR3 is TGTGCCAGCATGAGTTTCTATGGCTACACCTTC.

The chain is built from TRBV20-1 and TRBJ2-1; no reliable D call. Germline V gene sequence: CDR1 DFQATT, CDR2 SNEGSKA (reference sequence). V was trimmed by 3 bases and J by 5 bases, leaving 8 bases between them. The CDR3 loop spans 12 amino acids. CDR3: CSASNRNNEQFF. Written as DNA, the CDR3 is TGCAGTGCTAGTAATAGAAACAATGAGCAGTTCTTC.

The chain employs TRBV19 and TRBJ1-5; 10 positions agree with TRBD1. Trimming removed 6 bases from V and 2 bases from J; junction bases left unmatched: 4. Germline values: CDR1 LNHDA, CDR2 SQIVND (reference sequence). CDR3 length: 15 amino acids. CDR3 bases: TGTGCCAGTAGAAGCGGGACAGGGGGCAATCAGCCCCAGCATTTT. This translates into CASRSGTGGNQPQHF.

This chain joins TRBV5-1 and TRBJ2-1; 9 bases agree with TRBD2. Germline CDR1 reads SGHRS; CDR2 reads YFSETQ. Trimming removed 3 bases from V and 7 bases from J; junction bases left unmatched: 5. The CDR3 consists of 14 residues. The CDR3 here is CASSYYSGGNEQFF. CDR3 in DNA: TGCGCCAGCAGCTATTATAGCGGGGGTAATGAGCAGTTCTTC.

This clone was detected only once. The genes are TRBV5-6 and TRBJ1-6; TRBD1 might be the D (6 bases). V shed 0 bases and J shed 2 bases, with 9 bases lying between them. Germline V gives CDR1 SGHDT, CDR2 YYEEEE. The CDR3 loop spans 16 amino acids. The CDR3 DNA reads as TGTGCCAGCAGCTTGGGGGGGCGTCCCTATAATTCACCCCTCCACTTT. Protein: CASSLGGRPYNSPLHF.

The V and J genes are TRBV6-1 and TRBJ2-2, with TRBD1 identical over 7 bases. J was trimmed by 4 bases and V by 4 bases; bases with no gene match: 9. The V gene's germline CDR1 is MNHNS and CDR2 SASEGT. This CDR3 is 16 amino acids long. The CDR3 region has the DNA TGTGCCAGCAGTGTGACAGGGCCCACTCGCACCGGGGAGCTGTTTTTT. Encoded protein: CASSVTGPTRTGELFF.

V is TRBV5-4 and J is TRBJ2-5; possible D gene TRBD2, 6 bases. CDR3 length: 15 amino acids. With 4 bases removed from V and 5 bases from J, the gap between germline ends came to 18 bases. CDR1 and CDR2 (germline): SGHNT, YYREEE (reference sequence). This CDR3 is CASSGGLSNGETQYF. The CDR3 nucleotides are TGTGCCAGCAGCGGGGGACTCTCCAACGGGGAGACCCAGTACTTC.

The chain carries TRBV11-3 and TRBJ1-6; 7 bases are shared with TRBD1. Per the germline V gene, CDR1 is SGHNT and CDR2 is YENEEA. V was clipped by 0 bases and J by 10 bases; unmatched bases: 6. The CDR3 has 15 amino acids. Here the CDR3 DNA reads TGTGCCAGCAGCTTAGATCTGACAGGGACGTCACCCCTCCACTTT. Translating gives CASSLDLTGTSPLHF.

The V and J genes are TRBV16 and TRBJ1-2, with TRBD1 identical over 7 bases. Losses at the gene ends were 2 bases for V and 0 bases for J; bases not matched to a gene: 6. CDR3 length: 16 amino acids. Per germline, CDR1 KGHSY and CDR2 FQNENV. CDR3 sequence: CASSQPGQWTNYGYTF. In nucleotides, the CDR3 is TGTGCCAGCAGCCAACCGGGACAGTGGACTAACTATGGCTACACCTTC. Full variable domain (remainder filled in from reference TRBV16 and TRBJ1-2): GEEVAQTPKHLVRGEGQKAKLYCAPIKGHSYVFWYQQVLKNEFKFLISFQNENVFDETGMPKERFSAKCLPNSPCSLEIQATKLEDSAVYFCASSQPGQWTNYGYTFGSGTRLTVV.

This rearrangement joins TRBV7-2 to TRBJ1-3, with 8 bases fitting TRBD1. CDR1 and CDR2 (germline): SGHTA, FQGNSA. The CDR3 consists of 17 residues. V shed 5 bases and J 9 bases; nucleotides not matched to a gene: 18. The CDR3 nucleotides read TGTGCCAGCAGCCACGCCCGGCCCGGACAGGGAGGAGGCACCATATATTTT. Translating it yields CASSHARPGQGGGTIYF. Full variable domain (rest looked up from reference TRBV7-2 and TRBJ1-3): GAGVSQSPSNKVTEKGKDVELRCDPISGHTALYWYRQSLGQGLEFLIYFQGNSAPDKSGLPSDRFSAERTGGSVSTLTIQRTQQEDSAVYLCASSHARPGQGGGTIYFGEGSWLTVV.

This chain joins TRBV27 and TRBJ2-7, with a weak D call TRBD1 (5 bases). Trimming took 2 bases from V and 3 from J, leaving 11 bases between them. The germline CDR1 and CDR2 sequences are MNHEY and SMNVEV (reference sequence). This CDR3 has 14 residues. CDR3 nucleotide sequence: TGTGCCAGCAGTTTAAGTAGACAGCACTACGAGCAGTACTTC. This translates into CASSLSRQHYEQYF.

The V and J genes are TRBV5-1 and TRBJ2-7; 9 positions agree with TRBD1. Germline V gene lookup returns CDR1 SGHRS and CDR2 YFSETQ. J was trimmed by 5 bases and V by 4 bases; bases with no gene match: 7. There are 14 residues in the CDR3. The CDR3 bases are TGCGCCAGCAGCGAAGGACAGGGGAACAACGAGCAGTACTTC. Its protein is CASSEGQGNNEQYF.

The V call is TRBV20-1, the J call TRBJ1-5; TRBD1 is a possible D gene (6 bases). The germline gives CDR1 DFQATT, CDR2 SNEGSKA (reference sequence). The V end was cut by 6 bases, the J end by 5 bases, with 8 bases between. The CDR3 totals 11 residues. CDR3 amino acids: CSARGDQPQHF. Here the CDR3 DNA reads TGCAGTGCCAGGGGCGATCAGCCCCAGCATTTT.

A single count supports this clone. In DNA form, the CDR3 reads TGTGCCAGCAGCTTGGCGGGGACAGGGAACTATGGCTACACCTTC. Its protein product is CASSLAGTGNYGYTF. This chain links TRBV5-6 with TRBJ1-2; 9 bases are shared with TRBD1. V dropped 0 bases and J dropped 2; count of bases not matched to a gene: 2. The germline CDR1 and CDR2 sequences are SGHDT and YYEEEE. The CDR3 runs 15 residues.

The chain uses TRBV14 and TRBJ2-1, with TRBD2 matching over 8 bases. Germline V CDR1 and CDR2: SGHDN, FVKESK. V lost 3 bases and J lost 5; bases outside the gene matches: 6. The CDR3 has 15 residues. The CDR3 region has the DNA TGTGCCAGCAGCCACCCAGCGGGGGCAAACAATGAGCAGTTCTTC. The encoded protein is CASSHPAGANNEQFF.

CDR3 region: CASSQGRKSQETQYF. In DNA form, the CDR3 reads TGTGCCAGCAGCCAGGGAAGAAAATCTCAAGAGACCCAGTACTTC. The chain has TRBV7-6 and TRBJ2-5, with a possible D match to TRBD1 (5 bases). CDR1 SGHVS and CDR2 FNYEAQ come from the germline V gene. With 5 bases removed from V and 2 bases from J, the gap between germline ends came to 15 bases. The CDR3 has 15 amino acids. Looking up the rest from reference TRBV7-6 and TRBJ2-5 gives the full variable domain: GAGVSQSPRYKVTKRGQDVALRCDPISGHVSLYWYRQALGQGPEFLTYFNYEAQQDKSGLPNDRFSAERPEGSISTLTIQRTEQRDSAMYRCASSQGRKSQETQYFGPGTRLLVL.

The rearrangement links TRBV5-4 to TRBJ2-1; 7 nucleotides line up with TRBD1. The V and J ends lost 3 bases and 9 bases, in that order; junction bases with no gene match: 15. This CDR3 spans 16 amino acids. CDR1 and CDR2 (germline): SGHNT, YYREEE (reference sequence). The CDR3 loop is CASSSESTGNGGEQFF. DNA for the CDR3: TGTGCCAGCAGCTCGGAATCGACAGGGAATGGAGGTGAGCAGTTCTTC.

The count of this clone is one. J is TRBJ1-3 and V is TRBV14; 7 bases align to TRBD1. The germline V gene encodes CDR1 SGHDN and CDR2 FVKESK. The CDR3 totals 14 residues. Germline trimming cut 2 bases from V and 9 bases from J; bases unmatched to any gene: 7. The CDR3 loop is CASSQYRDSGTIYF. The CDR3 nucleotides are TGTGCCAGCAGCCAATACAGGGACAGTGGCACCATATATTTT.

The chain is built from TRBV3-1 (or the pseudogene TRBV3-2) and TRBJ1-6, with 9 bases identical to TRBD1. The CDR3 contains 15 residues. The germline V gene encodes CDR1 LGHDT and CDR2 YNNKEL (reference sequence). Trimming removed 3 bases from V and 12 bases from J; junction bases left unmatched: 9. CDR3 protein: CASSHLGQGAVPLHF. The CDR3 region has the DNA TGTGCCAGCAGCCATCTGGGACAGGGTGCCGTACCCCTCCACTTT.

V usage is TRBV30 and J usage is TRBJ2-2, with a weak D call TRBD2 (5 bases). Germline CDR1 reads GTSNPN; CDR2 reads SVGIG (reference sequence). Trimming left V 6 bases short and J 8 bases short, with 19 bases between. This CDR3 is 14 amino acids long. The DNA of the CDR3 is TGTGCCTGCCCCCGGGGTAGCTCGGCGGGGGAGCTGTTTTTT. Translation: CACPRGSSAGELFF. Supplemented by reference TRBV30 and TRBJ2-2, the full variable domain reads SQTIHQWPATLVQPVGSPLSLECTVEGTSNPNLYWYRQAAGRGLQLLFYSVGIGQISSEVPQNLSASRPQDRQFILSSKKLLLSDSGFYLCACPRGSSAGELFFGEGSRLTVL.